The 16 T cell receptor beta chains in this list originate from one sample, sequenced in a study of shared clonotypes between healthy human individuals (dated by TCRdb to about 2020). Libraries came from the immunoSEQ multiplex PCR assay. As stored in TCRdb, this immuneACCESS dataset retains in-frame rearrangements with V and J assigned. A fraction of the clones does not appear; measured against another copy, unresolved V genes explain less than half of the discrepancy, and the remainder lacks a known reason. Within this sample are roughly 1.5 million clones, with 95% to 99% of them counted one time only. The top ten constitute roughly 0.42% of the sample. Sequenced sample: naive CD4+ T cells sorted from blood. The cell subset or site label on this specimen signifies: CD45RA+ positively selected. These receptor sequences come from a man aged 30 to 45 in good health.

This sequence joins TRBV11-2 and TRBJ2-2, with no clear D. The CDR3 has 12 residues. The V end was cut by 5 bases, the J end by 6 bases, with 7 bases between. Germline CDR1 is SGHAT and CDR2 is FQNNGV. For the CDR3, the DNA is TGTGCCAGCAGCCCACTTCCCGGGGAGCTGTTTTTT. This translates into CASSPLPGELFF. The full variable domain, in which reference TRBV11-2 and TRBJ2-2 provide the parts outside the CDR3, is EAGVAQSPRYKIIEKRQSVAFWCNPISGHATLYWYQQILGQGPKLLIQFQNNGVVDDSQLPKDRFSAERLKGVDSTLKIQPAKLEDSAVYLCASSPLPGELFFGEGSRLTVL.

The chain has TRBV5-5 and TRBJ2-2; perhaps TRBD2 as D (6 bases). CDR3 size: 16 residues. CDR1 is SGHKS and CDR2 is YYEKEE in the germline V gene (reference sequence). V was cut by 5 bases and J by 2 bases, with 16 bases left in between. Here the CDR3 DNA reads TGTGCCAGCAGTCCGAGCGGGCGGGTCAACACCGGGGAGCTGTTTTTT. Translated: CASSPSGRVNTGELFF.

The chain uses TRBV28 and TRBJ2-2; 9 nucleotides match TRBD1. The V segment lost 2 bases and the J segment 4 bases; nucleotides outside the gene matches: 8. CDR3 length: 17 residues. Germline loops: CDR1 MDHEN, CDR2 SYDVKM. In DNA, the CDR3 is TGTGCCAGCAGTTTAAGTACAGGGGGCGCCTCCACCGGGGAGCTGTTTTTT. Translated, it gives CASSLSTGGASTGELFF.

For the CDR3, the DNA is TGTGCCAGCAGCCGAAACACCGGGGAGCTGTTTTTT. Its translation: CASSRNTGELFF. The chain combines TRBV14 with TRBJ2-2, with D uncertain. Germline lookup yields CDR1 SGHDN and CDR2 FVKESK. V was cut by 4 bases and J by 2 bases, with 2 bases left in between. There are 12 residues in the CDR3.

The chain links TRBV7-9 to TRBJ2-1; possibly TRBD1 for D (6 bases). Trimming took off 2 bases at V and 0 bases at J, with 14 bases between the two ends. This CDR3 has 17 amino acids. Germline CDR1 and CDR2: SEHNR and FQNEAQ (reference sequence). The CDR3 DNA follows: TGTGCCAGCAGCTTAAACCAGGGGCTGAGCTCCTACAATGAGCAGTTCTTC. Its protein product is CASSLNQGLSSYNEQFF.

V usage is TRBV20-1 and J usage is TRBJ2-5, with D perhaps matching TRBD2 (5 bases). CDR3 length: 11 amino acids. Germline V gene lookup returns CDR1 DFQATT and CDR2 SNEGSKA (reference sequence). The germline V and J ends were trimmed by 7 bases and 1 base, with 7 bases remaining between them. In DNA form, the CDR3 reads TGCAGTGGAGCGGCCCAAGAGACCCAGTACTTC. Amino acids: CSGAAQETQYF.

The sample holds one count of this clone. This chain uses TRBV9 with TRBJ1-2; D gene ambiguous. CDR1 is SGDLS and CDR2 is YYNGEE in the germline V gene. V was clipped by 0 bases and J by 11 bases, with 17 bases between them. The CDR3 contains 14 residues. CDR3 nucleotide sequence: TGTGCCAGCAGCGTAGCTCCGGCGGCTATAGGATACACCTTC. Translation: CASSVAPAAIGYTF.

This rearrangement joins TRBV15 to TRBJ2-3, with 11 bases lining up with TRBD2. The CDR3 runs 16 residues. Per the germline V gene, CDR1 is LNHNV and CDR2 is YYDKDF (reference sequence). V gave up 5 bases and J gave up 3 bases; unmatched junction bases: 7. The CDR3 spells CATSPWTSGSTDTQYF. In nucleotides, the CDR3 is TGTGCCACCAGCCCATGGACTAGCGGGTCAACAGATACGCAGTATTTT.

In DNA, the CDR3 is TGTGCCAGCTCATCTCGACAGGGTTTTAACGAAAAACTGTTTTTT. As protein: CASSSRQGFNEKLFF. The V and J genes are TRBV18 and TRBJ1-4; 7 nucleotides align to TRBD1. With V trimmed by 5 bases and J by 8 bases, 11 bases remained unmatched. In germline, CDR1 is KGHSH, CDR2 LQKENI. CDR3 length: 15 amino acids.

The V gene is TRBV19, the J gene TRBJ1-5; the match to TRBD1 covers 8 bases. The length of the CDR3 is 13 residues. V dropped 6 bases and J dropped 7; count of bases not matched to a gene: 5. Germline assignment: CDR1 LNHDA and CDR2 SQIVND (reference sequence). The CDR3 reads CASRADRVQPQHF. DNA of the CDR3: TGTGCCAGTAGGGCGGACAGGGTACAGCCCCAGCATTTT.

The gene calls are TRBV6-5 and TRBJ2-1; possibly TRBD1 or TRBD2 for D (9 bases each). Deletions cut 4 bases from V and 10 bases from J, with 14 bases between. CDR3 length equals 13 residues. Germline CDR1 is MNHEY and CDR2 is SVGAGI. The CDR3 loop is CASSSSGTGEQFF. CDR3 DNA: TGTGCCAGCAGTTCTAGCGGGACAGGGGAGCAGTTCTTC.

V gene TRBV29-1 combines with J gene TRBJ2-7; D call uncertain. CDR3 size: 12 residues. V was trimmed by 5 bases and J by 5 bases, leaving 13 bases between them. The germline gives CDR1 SQVTM, CDR2 ANQGSEA. The CDR3 DNA reads as TGCAGCGTTAAATCCCCCGGCCACGAGCAGTACTTC. Its translation is CSVKSPGHEQYF.

This chain uses TRBV2 with TRBJ2-1; the D gene is possibly TRBD1 (5 bases). The CDR3 has 14 amino acids. Trimming removed 4 bases at V and 8 bases at J, with 15 bases between. Germline V gives CDR1 SNHLY, CDR2 FYNNEI. CDR3: CASSGQGFGDEQFF. The CDR3 DNA reads as TGTGCCAGCAGTGGGCAGGGATTTGGAGATGAGCAGTTCTTC. The variable domain in full, completed from reference TRBV2 and TRBJ2-1, reads EPEVTQTPSHQVTQMGQEVILRCVPISNHLYFYWYRQILGQKVEFLVSFYNNEISEKSEIFDDQFSVERPDGSNFTLKIRSTKLEDSAMYFCASSGQGFGDEQFFGPGTRLTVL.

The V gene is TRBV11-2, the J gene TRBJ2-6, with 10 bases that match TRBD1. V trimming: 7 bases; J trimming: 4 bases; junction bases outside the gene matches: 4. Germline assignment: CDR1 SGHAT and CDR2 FQNNGV. The CDR3 has 15 residues. The CDR3 DNA reads as TGTGCCAGCACGGACAGGGGGTCAGGGGCCAACGTCCTGACTTTC. Its translation: CASTDRGSGANVLTF.

The V and J genes are TRBV4-3 and TRBJ2-7, with 7 positions matching TRBD1. J lost 3 bases, V lost 5 bases, and 7 bases had no gene match. The CDR3 is 14 residues long. Germline assignment: CDR1 LGHNA and CDR2 YSLEER. CDR3 amino acids: CASSYPGQFYEQYF. CDR3 sequence (DNA): TGCGCCAGCAGCTACCCGGGACAGTTCTACGAGCAGTACTTC.

In nucleotides, the CDR3 is TGCGCCAGCAGCTTAGGACAACACACTGAAGCTTTCTTT. Amino acid sequence: CASSLGQHTEAFF. The genes are TRBV5-1 and TRBJ1-1, with D perhaps TRBD1 (5 bases). CDR1 SGHRS and CDR2 YFSETQ come from the germline V gene. The CDR3 loop spans 13 amino acids. V lost 2 bases to trimming and J lost 3 bases, with 8 bases between them.